These T cell receptor beta chains were read from a single sample in a study of monozygotic twins with inflammatory bowel disease. TCRdb re-analyzed the 5' RACE reads; it lists each CDR3 protein once, without DNA. The sample yields around 380,000 distinct CDR3 sequences, of which the top ten take up 2% to 3%. Sequencing was carried out using blood. The receptors stem from a human donor with ulcerative colitis or Crohn's disease, or a healthy co-twin of an affected twin (not recorded which). Each CDR3 is given with its conserved first and last residue.

V: TRBV5-1; J: TRBJ1-2; CDR3: CASSRTPGSPANYGYTF
V: TRBV5-6; J: TRBJ2-5; CDR3: CASSLASGSGETQYF
V: TRBV20-1; J: TRBJ1-2; CDR3: CSAFRGANYGYTF
V: TRBV4-2; J: TRBJ1-6; CDR3: CASSQDGGGGSPLHF
V: TRBV5-1; J: TRBJ2-7; CDR3: CASSLRALVAGRTGDEQYF
V: TRBV28; J: TRBJ2-3; CDR3: CASTPAGTDTQYF
V: TRBV24-1; J: TRBJ2-1; CDR3: CATSDVGASGQFF
V: TRBV7-9; J: TRBJ1-1; CDR3: CASSLVQGFMNTEAFF
V: TRBV19; J: TRBJ1-2; CDR3: CASNDGKVGYGYTF
V: TRBV12-3/TRBV12-4; J: TRBJ2-5; CDR3: CASSFDTVQETQYF
V: TRBV30; J: TRBJ1-2; CDR3: CACPLGGAYGYTF
V: TRBV23-1; J: TRBJ2-5; CDR3: CASSQSVRTGAQETQYF
V: TRBV5-1; J: TRBJ1-4; CDR3: CASSFEDMGEKLFF
V: TRBV3-1; J: TRBJ2-7; CDR3: CASSHLDRGREQYF
V: TRBV14; J: TRBJ2-7; CDR3: CASSQDQTGLAGGPEQYF
V: TRBV20-1; J: TRBJ1-4; CDR3: CSANRQGRNEKLFF
V: TRBV14; J: TRBJ1-4; CDR3: CASSPRRSNEKLFF
V: TRBV2; J: TRBJ1-4; CDR3: CASSYLGDNEKLFF
V: TRBV11-2; J: TRBJ2-2; CDR3: CASSQATGAVTGELFF
V: TRBV5-1; J: TRBJ1-3; CDR3: CASSFPGGNTIYF
V: TRBV29-1; J: TRBJ1-5; CDR3: CSVAAQYDQPQHF
V: TRBV6-2/TRBV6-3; J: TRBJ1-5; CDR3: CASSYGDRGNQPQHF
V: TRBV23-1; J: TRBJ1-2; CDR3: CASSEAITYGYTF
V: TRBV7-9; J: TRBJ2-1; CDR3: CASSLPQLAYNEQFF
V: TRBV14; J: TRBJ1-1; CDR3: CASSLYRVNTEAFF
V: TRBV20-1; J: TRBJ2-1; CDR3: CSAREFVGDRLYNEQFF
V: TRBV5-1; J: TRBJ2-7; CDR3: CASSLATGGHYEQYF
V: TRBV27; J: TRBJ2-7; CDR3: CASSLSYKGTPTYEQYF
V: TRBV20-1; J: TRBJ2-7; CDR3: CSAIPALGSYEQYF
V: TRBV6-1; J: TRBJ2-7; CDR3: CASGGLAGMSSYEQYF